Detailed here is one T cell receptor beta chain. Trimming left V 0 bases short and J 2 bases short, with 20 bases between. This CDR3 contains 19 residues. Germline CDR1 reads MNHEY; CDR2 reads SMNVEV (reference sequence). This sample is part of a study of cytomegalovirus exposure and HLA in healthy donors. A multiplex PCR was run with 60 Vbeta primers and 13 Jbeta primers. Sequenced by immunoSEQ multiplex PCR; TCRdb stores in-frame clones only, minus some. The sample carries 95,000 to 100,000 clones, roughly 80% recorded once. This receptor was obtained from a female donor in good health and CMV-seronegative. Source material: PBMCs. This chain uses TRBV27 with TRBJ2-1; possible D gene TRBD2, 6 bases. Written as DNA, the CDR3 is TGTGCCAGCAGTTTATCGCCCCCATTAGCGGCCAAAACCTACAATGAGCAGTTCTTC. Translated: CASSLSPPLAAKTYNEQFF.